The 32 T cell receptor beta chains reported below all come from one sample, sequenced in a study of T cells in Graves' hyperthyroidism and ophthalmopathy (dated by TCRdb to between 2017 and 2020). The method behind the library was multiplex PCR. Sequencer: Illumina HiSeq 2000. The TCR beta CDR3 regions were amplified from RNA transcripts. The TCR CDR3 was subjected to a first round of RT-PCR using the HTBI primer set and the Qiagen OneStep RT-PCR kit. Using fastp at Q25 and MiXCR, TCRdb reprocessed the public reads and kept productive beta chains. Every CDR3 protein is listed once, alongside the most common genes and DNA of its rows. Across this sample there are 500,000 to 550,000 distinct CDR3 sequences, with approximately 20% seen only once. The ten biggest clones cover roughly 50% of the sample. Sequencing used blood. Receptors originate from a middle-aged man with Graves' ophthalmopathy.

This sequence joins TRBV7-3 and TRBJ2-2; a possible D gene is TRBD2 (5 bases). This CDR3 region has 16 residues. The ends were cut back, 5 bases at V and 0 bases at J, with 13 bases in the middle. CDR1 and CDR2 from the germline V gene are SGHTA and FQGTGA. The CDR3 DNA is TGTGCCAGCAGCCCCGGAGGTGGGCCGAACACCGGGGAGCTGTTTTTT. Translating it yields CASSPGGGPNTGELFF.

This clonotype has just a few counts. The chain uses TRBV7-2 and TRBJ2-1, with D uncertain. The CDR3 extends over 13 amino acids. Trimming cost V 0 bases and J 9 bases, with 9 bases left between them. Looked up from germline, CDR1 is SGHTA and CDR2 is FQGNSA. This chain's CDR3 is CASSLALNSEQFF. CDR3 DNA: TGTGCCAGCAGCTTAGCCCTTAACAGTGAGCAGTTCTTC.

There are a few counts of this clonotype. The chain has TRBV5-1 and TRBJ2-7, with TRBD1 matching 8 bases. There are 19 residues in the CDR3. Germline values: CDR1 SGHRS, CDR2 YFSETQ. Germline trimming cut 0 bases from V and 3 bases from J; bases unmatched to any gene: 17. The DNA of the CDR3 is TGCGCCAGCAGCTTGGGCGGACCCGCGGGACAGGAAAGAATCTACGAGCAGTACTTC. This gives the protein CASSLGGPAGQERIYEQYF.

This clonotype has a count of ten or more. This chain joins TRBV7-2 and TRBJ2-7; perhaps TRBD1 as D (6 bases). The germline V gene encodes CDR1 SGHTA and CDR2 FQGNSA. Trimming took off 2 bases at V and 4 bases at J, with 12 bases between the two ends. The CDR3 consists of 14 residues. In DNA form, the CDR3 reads TGTGCCAGCAGCTTACAGGGGCGTACTTACGAGCAGTACTTC. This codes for CASSLQGRTYEQYF.

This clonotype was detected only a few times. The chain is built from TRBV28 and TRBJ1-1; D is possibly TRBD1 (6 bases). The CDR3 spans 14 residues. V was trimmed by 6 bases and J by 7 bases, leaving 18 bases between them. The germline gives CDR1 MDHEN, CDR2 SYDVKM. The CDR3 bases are TGTGCCAGCAGACTTAACAGGGTCGTCGGTGAAGCTTTCTTT. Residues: CASRLNRVVGEAFF.

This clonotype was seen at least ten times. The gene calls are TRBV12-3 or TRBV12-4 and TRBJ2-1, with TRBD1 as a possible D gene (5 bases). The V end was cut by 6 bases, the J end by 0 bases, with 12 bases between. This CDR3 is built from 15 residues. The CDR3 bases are TGTGCCAGCAGGGACACTATGAGCTCCTACAATGAGCAGTTCTTC. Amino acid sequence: CASRDTMSSYNEQFF.

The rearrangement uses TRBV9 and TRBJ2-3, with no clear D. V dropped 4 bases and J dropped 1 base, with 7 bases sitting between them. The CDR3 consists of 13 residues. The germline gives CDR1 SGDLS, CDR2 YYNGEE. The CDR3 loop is CASSQIGTDTQYF. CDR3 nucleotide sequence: TGTGCCAGCAGCCAGATAGGCACAGATACGCAGTATTTT.

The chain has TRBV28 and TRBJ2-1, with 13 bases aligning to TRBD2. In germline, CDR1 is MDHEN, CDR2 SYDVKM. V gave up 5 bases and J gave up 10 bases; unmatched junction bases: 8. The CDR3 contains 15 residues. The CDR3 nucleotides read TGTGCCAGCAGTCCGCGGACTAGCGGGGGATTAGAGCAGTTCTTC. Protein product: CASSPRTSGGLEQFF.

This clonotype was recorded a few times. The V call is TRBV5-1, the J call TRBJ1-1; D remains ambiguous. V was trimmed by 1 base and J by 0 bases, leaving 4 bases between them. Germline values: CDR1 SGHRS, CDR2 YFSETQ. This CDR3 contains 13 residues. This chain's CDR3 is CASSLMMNTEAFF. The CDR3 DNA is TGCGCCAGCAGCTTGATGATGAACACTGAAGCTTTCTTT.

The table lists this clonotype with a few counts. CDR3 loop: CASSPSGSAYEQYF. The CDR3, as DNA: TGTGCCAGCTCCCCTTCCGGTAGCGCCTACGAGCAGTACTTC. The chain couples TRBV6-1 to TRBJ2-7; D may be TRBD2 (5 bases). This CDR3 contains 14 residues. Trimming removed 8 bases from V and 2 bases from J, with 16 bases in between. Per the germline V gene, CDR1 is MNHNS and CDR2 is SASEGT.

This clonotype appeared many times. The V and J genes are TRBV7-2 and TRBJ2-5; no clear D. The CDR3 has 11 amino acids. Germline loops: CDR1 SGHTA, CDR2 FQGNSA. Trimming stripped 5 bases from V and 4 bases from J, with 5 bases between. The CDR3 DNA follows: TGTGCCAGCAGCAGAAGAGAGACCCAGTACTTC. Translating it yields CASSRRETQYF.

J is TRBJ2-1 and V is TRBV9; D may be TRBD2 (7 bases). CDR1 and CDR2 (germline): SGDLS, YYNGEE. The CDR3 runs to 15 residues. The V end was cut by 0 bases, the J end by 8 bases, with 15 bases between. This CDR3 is CASSVAGGFGHEQFF. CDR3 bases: TGTGCCAGCAGCGTAGCGGGGGGCTTTGGCCATGAGCAGTTCTTC.

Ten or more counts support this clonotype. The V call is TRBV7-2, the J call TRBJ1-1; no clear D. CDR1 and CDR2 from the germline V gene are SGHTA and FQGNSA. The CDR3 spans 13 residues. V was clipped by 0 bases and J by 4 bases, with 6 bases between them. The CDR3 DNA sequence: TGTGCCAGCAGCTTAGCGGGGATCACTGAAGCTTTCTTT. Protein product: CASSLAGITEAFF.

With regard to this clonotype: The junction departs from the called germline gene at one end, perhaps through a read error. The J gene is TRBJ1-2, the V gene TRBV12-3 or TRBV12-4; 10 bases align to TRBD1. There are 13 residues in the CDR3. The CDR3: CASSLRDRGPTPF. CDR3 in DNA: TGTGCCAGCAGTTTAAGGGACAGGGGCCCTACCCCCTTC.

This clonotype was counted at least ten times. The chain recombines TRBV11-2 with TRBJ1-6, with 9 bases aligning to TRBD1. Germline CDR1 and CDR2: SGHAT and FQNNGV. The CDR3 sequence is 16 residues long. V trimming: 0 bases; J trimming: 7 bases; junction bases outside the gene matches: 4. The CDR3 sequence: CASSLDGGTGNSPLHF. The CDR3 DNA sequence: TGTGCCAGCAGCTTAGATGGGGGGACAGGGAATTCACCCCTCCACTTT.

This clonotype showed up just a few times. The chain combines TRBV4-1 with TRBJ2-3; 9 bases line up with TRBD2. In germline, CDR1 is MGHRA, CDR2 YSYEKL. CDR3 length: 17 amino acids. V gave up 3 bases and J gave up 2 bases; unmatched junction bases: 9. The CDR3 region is CASSQVGSGSPTDTQYF. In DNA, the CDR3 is TGCGCCAGCAGCCAGGTTGGTAGCGGGAGCCCCACAGATACGCAGTATTTT.

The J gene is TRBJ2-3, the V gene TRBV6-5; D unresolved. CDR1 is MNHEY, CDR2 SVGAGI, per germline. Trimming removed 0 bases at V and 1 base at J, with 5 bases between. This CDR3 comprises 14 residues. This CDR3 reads CASSYSTGTDTQYF. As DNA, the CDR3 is TGTGCCAGCAGTTACTCCACAGGCACAGATACGCAGTATTTT.

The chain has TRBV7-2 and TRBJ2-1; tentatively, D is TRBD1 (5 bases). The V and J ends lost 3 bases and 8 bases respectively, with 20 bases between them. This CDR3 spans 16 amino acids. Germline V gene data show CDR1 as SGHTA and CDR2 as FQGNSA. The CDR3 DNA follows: TGTGCCAGCAGCTTTGTTCCAAAAGGGGCGTTGGATGAGCAGTTCTTC. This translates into CASSFVPKGALDEQFF.

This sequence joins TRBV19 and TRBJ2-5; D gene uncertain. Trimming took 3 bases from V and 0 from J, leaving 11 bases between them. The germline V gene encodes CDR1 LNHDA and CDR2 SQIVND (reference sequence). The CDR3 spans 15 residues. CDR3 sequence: CASSMEIWYQETQYF. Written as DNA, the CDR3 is TGTGCCAGTAGTATGGAGATCTGGTACCAAGAGACCCAGTACTTC.

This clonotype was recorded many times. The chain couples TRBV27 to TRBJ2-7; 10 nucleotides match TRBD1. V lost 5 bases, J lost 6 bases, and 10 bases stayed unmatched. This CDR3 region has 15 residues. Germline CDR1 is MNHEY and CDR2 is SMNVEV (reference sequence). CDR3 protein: CASSPTGTGVSEQYF. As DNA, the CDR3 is TGTGCCAGCAGTCCAACCGGGACAGGGGTTAGCGAGCAGTACTTC.

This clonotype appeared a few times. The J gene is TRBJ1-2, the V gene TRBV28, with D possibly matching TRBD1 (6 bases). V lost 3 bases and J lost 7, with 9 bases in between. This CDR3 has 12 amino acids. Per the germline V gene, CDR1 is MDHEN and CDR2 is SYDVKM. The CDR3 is CASSFGGLGYTF. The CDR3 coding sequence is TGTGCCAGCAGTTTCGGGGGCCTTGGCTACACCTTC.

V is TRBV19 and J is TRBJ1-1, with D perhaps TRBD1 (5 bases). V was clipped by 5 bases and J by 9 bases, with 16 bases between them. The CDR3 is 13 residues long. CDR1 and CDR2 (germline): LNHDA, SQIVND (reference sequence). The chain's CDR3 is CASSVDIEVQAFF. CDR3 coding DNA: TGTGCCAGTAGTGTGGACATAGAAGTGCAAGCTTTCTTT.

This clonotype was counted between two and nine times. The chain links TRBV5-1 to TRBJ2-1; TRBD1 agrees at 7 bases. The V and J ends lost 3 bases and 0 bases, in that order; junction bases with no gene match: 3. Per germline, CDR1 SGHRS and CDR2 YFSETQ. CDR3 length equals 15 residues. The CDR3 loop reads CASSSGQVSYNEQFF. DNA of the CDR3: TGCGCCAGCAGCTCCGGACAGGTCTCCTACAATGAGCAGTTCTTC.

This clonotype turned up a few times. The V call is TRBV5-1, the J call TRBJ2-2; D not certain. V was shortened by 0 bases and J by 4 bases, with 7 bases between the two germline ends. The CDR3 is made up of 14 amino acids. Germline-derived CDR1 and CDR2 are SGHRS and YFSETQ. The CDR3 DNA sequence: TGCGCCAGCAGCTTGGGGGATTTCACCGGGGAGCTGTTTTTT. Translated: CASSLGDFTGELFF. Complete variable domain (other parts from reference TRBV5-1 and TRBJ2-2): KAGVTQTPRYLIKTRGQQVTLSCSPISGHRSVSWYQQTPGQGLQFLFEYFSETQRNKGNFPGRFSGRQFSNSRSEMNVSTLELGDSALYLCASSLGDFTGELFFGEGSRLTVL.

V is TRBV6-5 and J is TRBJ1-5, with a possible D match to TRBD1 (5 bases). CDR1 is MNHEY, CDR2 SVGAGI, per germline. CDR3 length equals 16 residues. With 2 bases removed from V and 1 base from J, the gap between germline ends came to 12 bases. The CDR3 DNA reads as TGTGCCAGCAGTTACCCTCAGGGCATAAGCAATCAGCCCCAGCATTTT. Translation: CASSYPQGISNQPQHF.

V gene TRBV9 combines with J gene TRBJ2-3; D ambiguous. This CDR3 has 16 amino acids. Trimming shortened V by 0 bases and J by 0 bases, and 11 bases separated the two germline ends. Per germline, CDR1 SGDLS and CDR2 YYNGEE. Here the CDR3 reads CASSVDTSSSTDTQYF. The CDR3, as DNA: TGTGCCAGCAGCGTAGATACTTCTTCTAGCACAGATACGCAGTATTTT.

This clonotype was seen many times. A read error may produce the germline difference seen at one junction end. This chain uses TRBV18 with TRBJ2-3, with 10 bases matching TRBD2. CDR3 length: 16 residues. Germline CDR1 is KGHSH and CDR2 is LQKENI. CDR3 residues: CASSPPLAGGTDTQYF. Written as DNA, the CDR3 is TGCGCCAGCAGCCCGCCTCTAGCGGGGGGCACAGATACGCAGTATTTT.

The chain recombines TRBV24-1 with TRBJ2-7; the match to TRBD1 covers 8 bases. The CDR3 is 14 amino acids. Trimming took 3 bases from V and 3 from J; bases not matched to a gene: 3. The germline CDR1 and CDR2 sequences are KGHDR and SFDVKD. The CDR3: CATSDRTGSYEQYF. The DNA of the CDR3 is TGTGCCACCAGTGATCGGACAGGGAGCTACGAGCAGTACTTC.

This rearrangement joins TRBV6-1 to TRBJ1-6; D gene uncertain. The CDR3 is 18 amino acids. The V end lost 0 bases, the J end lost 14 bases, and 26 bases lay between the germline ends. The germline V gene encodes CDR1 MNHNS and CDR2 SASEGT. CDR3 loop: CASSEAPSGPYTAATLHF. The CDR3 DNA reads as TGTGCCAGCAGTGAAGCCCCTAGTGGCCCCTACACTGCCGCGACCCTCCACTTT.

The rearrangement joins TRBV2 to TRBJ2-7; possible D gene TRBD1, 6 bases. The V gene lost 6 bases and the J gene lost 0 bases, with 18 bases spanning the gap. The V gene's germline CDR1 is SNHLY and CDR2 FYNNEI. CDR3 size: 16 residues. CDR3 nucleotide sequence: TGTGCCAGCAGGGCCACCCAGGGGTCGAGCTCCTACGAGCAGTACTTC. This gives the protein CASRATQGSSSYEQYF.

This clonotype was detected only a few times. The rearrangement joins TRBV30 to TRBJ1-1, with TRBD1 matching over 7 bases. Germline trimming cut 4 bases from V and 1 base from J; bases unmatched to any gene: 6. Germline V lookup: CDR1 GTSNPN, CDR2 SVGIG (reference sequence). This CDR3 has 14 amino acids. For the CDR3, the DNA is TGTGCCTGGAATCTGTGGGACAGGAACACTGAAGCTTTCTTT. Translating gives CAWNLWDRNTEAFF.

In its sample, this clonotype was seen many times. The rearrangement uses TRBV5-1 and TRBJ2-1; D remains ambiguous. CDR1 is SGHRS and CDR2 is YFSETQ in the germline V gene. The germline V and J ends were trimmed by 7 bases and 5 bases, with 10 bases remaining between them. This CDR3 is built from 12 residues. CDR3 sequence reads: CASWGAHNEQFF. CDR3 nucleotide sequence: TGCGCCAGCTGGGGTGCCCACAATGAGCAGTTCTTC.